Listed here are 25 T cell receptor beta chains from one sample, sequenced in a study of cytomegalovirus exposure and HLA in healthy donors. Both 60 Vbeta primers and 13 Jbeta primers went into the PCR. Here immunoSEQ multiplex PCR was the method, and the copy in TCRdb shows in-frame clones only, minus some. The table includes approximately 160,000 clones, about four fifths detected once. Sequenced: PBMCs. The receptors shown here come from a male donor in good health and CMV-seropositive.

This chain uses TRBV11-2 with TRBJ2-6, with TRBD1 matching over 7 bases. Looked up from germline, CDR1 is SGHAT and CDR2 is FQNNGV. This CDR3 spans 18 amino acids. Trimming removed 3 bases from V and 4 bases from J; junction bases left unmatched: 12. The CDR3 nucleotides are TGTGCCAGCAGCTTTTCCGCGCAACAGGGGCTAGGGGCCAACGTCCTGACTTTC. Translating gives CASSFSAQQGLGANVLTF. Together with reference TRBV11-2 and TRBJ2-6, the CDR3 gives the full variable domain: EAGVAQSPRYKIIEKRQSVAFWCNPISGHATLYWYQQILGQGPKLLIQFQNNGVVDDSQLPKDRFSAERLKGVDSTLKIQPAKLEDSAVYLCASSFSAQQGLGANVLTFGAGSRLTVL.

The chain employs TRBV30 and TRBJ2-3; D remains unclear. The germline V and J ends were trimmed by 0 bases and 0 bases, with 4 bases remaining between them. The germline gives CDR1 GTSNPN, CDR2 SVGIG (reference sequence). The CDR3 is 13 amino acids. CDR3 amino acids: CAWSVSSTDTQYF. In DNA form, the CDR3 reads TGTGCCTGGAGTGTCAGTAGCACAGATACGCAGTATTTT.

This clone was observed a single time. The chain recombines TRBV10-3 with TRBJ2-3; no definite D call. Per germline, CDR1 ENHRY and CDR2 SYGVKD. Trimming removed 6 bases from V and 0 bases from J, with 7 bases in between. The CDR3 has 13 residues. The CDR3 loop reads CAIRADSTDTQYF. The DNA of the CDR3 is TGTGCCATCAGGGCCGATAGCACAGATACGCAGTATTTT.

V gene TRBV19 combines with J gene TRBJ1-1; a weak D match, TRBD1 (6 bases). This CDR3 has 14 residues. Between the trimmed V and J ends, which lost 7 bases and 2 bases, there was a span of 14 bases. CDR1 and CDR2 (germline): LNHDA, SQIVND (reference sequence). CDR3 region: CASTPGAGNTEAFF. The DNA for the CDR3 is TGTGCCAGTACACCAGGGGCAGGAAACACTGAAGCTTTCTTT.

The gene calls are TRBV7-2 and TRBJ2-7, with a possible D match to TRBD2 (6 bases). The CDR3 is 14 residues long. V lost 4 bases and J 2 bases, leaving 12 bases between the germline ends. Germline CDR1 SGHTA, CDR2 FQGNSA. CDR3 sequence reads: CASSSGRTTYEQYF. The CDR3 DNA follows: TGTGCCAGCAGCTCGGGCAGGACTACCTACGAGCAGTACTTC.

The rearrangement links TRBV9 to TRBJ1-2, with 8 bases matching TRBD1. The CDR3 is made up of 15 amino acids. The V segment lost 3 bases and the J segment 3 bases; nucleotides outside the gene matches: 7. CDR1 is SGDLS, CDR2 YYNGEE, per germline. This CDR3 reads CASSAPTGADYGYTF. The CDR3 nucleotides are TGTGCCAGCAGCGCTCCGACAGGGGCTGACTATGGCTACACCTTC.

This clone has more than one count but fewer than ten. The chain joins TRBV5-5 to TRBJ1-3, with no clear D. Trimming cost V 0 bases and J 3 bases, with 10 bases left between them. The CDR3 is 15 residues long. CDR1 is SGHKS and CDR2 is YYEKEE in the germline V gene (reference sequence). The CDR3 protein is CASSLGSDVGNTIYF. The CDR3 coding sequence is TGTGCCAGCAGCTTGGGGAGTGATGTTGGAAACACCATATATTTT.

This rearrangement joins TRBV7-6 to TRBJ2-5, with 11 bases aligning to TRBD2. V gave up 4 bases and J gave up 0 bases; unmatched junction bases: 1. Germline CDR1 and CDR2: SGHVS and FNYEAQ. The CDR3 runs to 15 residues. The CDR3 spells CASSYSGGDQETQYF. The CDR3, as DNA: TGTGCCAGCAGCTATAGCGGGGGGGACCAAGAGACCCAGTACTTC.

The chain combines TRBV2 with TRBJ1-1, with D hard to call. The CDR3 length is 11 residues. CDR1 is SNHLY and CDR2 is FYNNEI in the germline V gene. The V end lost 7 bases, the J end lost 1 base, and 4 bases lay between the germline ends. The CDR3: CASIRNTEAFF. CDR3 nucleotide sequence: TGTGCCAGCATTAGGAACACTGAAGCTTTCTTT.

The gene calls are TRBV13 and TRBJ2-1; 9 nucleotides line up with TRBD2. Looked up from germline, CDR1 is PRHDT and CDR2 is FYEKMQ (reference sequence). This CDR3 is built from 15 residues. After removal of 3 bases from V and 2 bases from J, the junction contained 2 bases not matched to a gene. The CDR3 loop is CASSFGGGAYNEQFF. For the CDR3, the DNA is TGTGCCAGCAGCTTCGGCGGGGGGGCCTACAATGAGCAGTTCTTC.

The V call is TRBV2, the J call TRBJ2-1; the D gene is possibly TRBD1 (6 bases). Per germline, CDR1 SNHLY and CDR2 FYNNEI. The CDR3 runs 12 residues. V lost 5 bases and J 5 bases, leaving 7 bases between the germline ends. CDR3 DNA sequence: TGTGCCAGCAGTCGACAGGACAATGAGCAGTTCTTC. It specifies CASSRQDNEQFF.

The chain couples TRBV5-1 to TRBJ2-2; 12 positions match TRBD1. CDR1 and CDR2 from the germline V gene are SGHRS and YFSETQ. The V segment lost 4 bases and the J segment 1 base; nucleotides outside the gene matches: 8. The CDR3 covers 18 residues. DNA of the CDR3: TGCGCCAGCAGCCCCGGGACAGGGGGCCACTTGAACACCGGGGAGCTGTTTTTT. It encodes CASSPGTGGHLNTGELFF.

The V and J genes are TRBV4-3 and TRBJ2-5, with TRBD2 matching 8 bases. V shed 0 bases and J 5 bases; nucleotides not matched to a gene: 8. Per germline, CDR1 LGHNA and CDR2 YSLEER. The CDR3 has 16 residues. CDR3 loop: CASSQDEIAGSETQYF. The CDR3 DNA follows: TGCGCCAGCAGCCAAGACGAGATAGCGGGGTCGGAGACCCAGTACTTC.

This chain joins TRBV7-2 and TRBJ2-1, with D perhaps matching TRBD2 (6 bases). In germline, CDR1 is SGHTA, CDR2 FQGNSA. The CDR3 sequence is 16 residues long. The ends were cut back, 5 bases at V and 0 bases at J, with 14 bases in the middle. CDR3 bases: TGTGCCAGCAGCGTCGGCGGGGCAAGCTCCTACAATGAGCAGTTCTTC. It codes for CASSVGGASSYNEQFF. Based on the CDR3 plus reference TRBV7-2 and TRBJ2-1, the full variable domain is GAGVSQSPSNKVTEKGKDVELRCDPISGHTALYWYRQSLGQGLEFLIYFQGNSAPDKSGLPSDRFSAERTGGSVSTLTIQRTQQEDSAVYLCASSVGGASSYNEQFFGPGTRLTVL.

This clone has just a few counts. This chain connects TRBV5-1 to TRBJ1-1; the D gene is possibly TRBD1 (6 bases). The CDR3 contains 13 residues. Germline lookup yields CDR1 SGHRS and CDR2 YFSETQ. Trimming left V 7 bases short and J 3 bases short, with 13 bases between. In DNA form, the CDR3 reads TGCGCCAGCGCCAGGACAGCCTACACTGAAGCTTTCTTT. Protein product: CASARTAYTEAFF.

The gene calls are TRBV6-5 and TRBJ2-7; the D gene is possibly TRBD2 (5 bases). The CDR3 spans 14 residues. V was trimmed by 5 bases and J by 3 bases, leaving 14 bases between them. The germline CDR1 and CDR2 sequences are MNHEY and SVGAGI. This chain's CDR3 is CASSEGEGSYEQYF. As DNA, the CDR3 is TGTGCCAGCAGTGAAGGAGAGGGCAGCTACGAGCAGTACTTC.

CDR3 bases: TGTGCCAGCAGCGATGCGTACGAGCAGTACTTC. Encoded protein: CASSDAYEQYF. The chain couples TRBV7-9 to TRBJ2-7; D is unresolved. From germline, CDR1 is SEHNR and CDR2 FQNEAQ (reference sequence). V shed 5 bases and J shed 4 bases, with 6 bases lying between them. This CDR3 has 11 residues. The full variable domain, completed using reference TRBV7-9 and TRBJ2-7, is DTGVSQNPRHKITKRGQNVTFRCDPISEHNRLYWYRQTLGQGPEFLTYFQNEAQLEKSRLLSDRFSAERPKGSFSTLEIQRTEQGDSAMYLCASSDAYEQYFGPGTRLTVT.

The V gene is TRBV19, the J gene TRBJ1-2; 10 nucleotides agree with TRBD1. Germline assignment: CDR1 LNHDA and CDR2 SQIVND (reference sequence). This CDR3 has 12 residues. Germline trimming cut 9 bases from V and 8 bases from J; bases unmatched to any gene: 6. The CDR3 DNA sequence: TGTGCCAGCCGGGACAGGGGCGCGGGCTACACCTTC. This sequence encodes CASRDRGAGYTF.

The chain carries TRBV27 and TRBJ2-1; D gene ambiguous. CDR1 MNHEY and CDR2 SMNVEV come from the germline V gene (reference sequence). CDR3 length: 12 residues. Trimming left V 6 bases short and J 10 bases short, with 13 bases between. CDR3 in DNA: TGTGCCAGCAGCCCCGTCCCCGGGGAGCAGTTCTTC. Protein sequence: CASSPVPGEQFF.

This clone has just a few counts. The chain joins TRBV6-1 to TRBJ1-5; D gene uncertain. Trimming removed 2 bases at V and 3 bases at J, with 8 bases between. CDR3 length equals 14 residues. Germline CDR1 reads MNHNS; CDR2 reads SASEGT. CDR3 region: CASSESGDNQPQHF. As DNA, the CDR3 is TGTGCCAGCAGTGAATCCGGGGACAATCAGCCCCAGCATTTT.

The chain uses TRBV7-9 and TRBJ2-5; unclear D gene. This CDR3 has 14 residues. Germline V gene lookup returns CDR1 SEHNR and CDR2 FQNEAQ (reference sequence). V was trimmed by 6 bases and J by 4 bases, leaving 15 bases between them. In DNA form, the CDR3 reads TGTGCCAGCAGACCAGGCGTGGTGGGAGAGACCCAGTACTTC. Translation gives CASRPGVVGETQYF.

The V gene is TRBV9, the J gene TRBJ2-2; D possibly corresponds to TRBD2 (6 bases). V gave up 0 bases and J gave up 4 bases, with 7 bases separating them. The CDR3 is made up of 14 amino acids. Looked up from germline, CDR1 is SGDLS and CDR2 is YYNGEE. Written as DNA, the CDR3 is TGTGCCAGCAGCGTAGGCGGGGCCACCGGGGAGCTGTTTTTT. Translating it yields CASSVGGATGELFF. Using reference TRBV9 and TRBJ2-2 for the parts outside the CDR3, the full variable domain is DSGVTQTPKHLITATGQRVTLRCSPRSGDLSVYWYQQSLDQGLQFLIQYYNGEERAKGNILERFSAQQFPDLHSELNLSSLELGDSALYFCASSVGGATGELFFGEGSRLTVL.

In DNA, the CDR3 is TGTGCCAGCAGCCTACAGGGGCCCTACGAGCAGTACTTC. Encoded protein: CASSLQGPYEQYF. The gene calls are TRBV5-6 and TRBJ2-7, with 7 bases fitting TRBD1. The CDR3 consists of 13 residues. The V gene's germline CDR1 is SGHDT and CDR2 YYEEEE. V was pared by 4 bases and J by 2 bases, with 3 bases of the junction left unmatched.

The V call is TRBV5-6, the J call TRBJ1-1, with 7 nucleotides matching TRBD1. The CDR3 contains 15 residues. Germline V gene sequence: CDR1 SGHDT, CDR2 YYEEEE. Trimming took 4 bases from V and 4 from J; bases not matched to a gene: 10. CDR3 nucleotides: TGTGCCAGCAGCCTTACAGGGGAGGAAAGCACTGAAGCTTTCTTT. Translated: CASSLTGEESTEAFF.

CDR3 sequence (DNA): TGTGCCAGCAGTCTGGACAGAAAAGAGACCCAGTACTTC. Translation gives CASSLDRKETQYF. V gene TRBV2 combines with J gene TRBJ2-5, with D possibly being TRBD1 (6 bases). The germline CDR1 and CDR2 sequences are SNHLY and FYNNEI. The CDR3 is 13 amino acids. V was cut by 5 bases and J by 3 bases, with 10 bases left in between.